One sample yielded the 9 T cell receptor beta chains listed below, sequenced in a study of cytomegalovirus exposure and HLA in healthy donors (dated by TCRdb to the late 2010s). The library relied on the immunoSEQ multiplex PCR assay. For the multiplex PCR, a mixture combining 60 forward primers for TCR Vbeta segments and 13 reverse primers for TCR Jbeta segments was used. TCRdb's version of the immuneACCESS table is confined to in-frame rearrangements and falls short of the full clone set. An unresolved V gene accounts for under half of the shortfall where checked; the remainder is of unknown origin. The sample has over 150,000 clones on record, roughly 80% of them singletons. The top ten hold 7% of the sample. Sequenced sample: PBMCs. The receptors derive from a woman in her thirties in good health and CMV-seropositive.

The gene calls are TRBV7-9 and TRBJ2-1, with D possibly being TRBD2 (6 bases). Trimming left V 1 base short and J 7 bases short, with 14 bases between. Germline CDR1 SEHNR, CDR2 FQNEAQ (reference sequence). The CDR3 is 15 amino acids. The CDR3 nucleotides are TGTGCCAGCAGCTTAGGACTAGGCCCTATGAATGAGCAGTTCTTC. It yields the protein CASSLGLGPMNEQFF. The full variable domain, completed using reference TRBV7-9 and TRBJ2-1, is DTGVSQNPRHKITKRGQNVTFRCDPISEHNRLYWYRQTLGQGPEFLTYFQNEAQLEKSRLLSDRFSAERPKGSFSTLEIQRTEQGDSAMYLCASSLGLGPMNEQFFGPGTRLTVL.

The genes are TRBV30 and TRBJ1-3; 9 bases are shared with TRBD1. Germline loops: CDR1 GTSNPN, CDR2 SVGIG (reference sequence). Trimming removed 5 bases from V and 3 bases from J; junction bases left unmatched: 8. The CDR3 runs 15 residues. CDR3 amino acids: CAWGRDRVDGNTIYF. The CDR3 nucleotides are TGTGCCTGGGGACGGGACAGGGTAGATGGAAACACCATATATTTT.

The CDR3 nucleotides read TGTGCCAGCAGAGCACAGGGGTTAGAGACCCAGTACTTC. It codes for CASRAQGLETQYF. This chain connects TRBV28 to TRBJ2-5, with 7 bases lining up with TRBD1. Germline lookup yields CDR1 MDHEN and CDR2 SYDVKM. V gave up 6 bases and J gave up 4 bases; unmatched junction bases: 5. The CDR3 runs 13 residues.

Concerning this clone itself: One end of the junction is discordant with germline, which a read error may explain. This sample also contains other DNA sequences that code for the same CDR3. This chain connects TRBV5-1 to TRBJ2-7; 15 bases match TRBD2. Germline CDR1 and CDR2: SGHRS and YFSETQ. This CDR3 region has 17 residues. The CDR3 DNA follows: TGCGCTAGCAGCCCGGGGACTAGCGGGGGGCCTTCCTACGAGCAGTACTTC. Translated: CASSPGTSGGPSYEQYF.

V and J are TRBV29-1 and TRBJ2-7; 12 bases agree with TRBD2. The V gene end was trimmed by 0 bases and the J gene end by 0 bases; junction bases not matched to a gene: 6. Germline values: CDR1 SQVTM, CDR2 ANQGSEA. The CDR3 is 17 residues long. The CDR3 loop is CSVEDRSSGGVSYEQYF. The CDR3 DNA reads TGCAGCGTTGAAGATCGCTCTAGCGGGGGGGTCTCCTACGAGCAGTACTTC.

This clone appeared once. The chain joins TRBV6-5 to TRBJ1-1; D remains ambiguous. The germline CDR1 and CDR2 sequences are MNHEY and SVGAGI. The V gene lost 1 base and the J gene lost 8 bases, with 14 bases spanning the gap. The CDR3 is made up of 14 amino acids. The CDR3 nucleotides read TGTGCCAGCAGTTACTGGGAGGGTGGCGGAGAAGCTTTCTTT. This gives the protein CASSYWEGGGEAFF.

This clone was detected only once. The rearrangement joins TRBV4-2 to TRBJ1-1; TRBD1 is a possible D gene (6 bases). Germline CDR1 and CDR2: LGHNA and YNFKEQ. This CDR3 comprises 15 residues. V was shortened by 2 bases and J by 5 bases, with 15 bases between the two germline ends. The CDR3 sequence is CASSQPAGAWTEAFF. The CDR3 region has the DNA TGTGCCAGCAGCCAACCCGCAGGGGCTTGGACTGAAGCTTTCTTT.

In DNA, the CDR3 is TGTGCCAGCAGCTCCCGGGACAGGGCCTTGCCCGGGGCCAACGTCCTGACTTTC. Translation gives CASSSRDRALPGANVLTF. This chain connects TRBV7-9 to TRBJ2-6; 9 bases are a match to TRBD1. Losses at the gene ends were 4 bases for V and 4 bases for J; bases not matched to a gene: 11. Germline V gives CDR1 SEHNR, CDR2 FQNEAQ (reference sequence). The CDR3 loop spans 18 amino acids. The full variable domain, with the rest looked up from reference TRBV7-9 and TRBJ2-6, is DTGVSQNPRHKITKRGQNVTFRCDPISEHNRLYWYRQTLGQGPEFLTYFQNEAQLEKSRLLSDRFSAERPKGSFSTLEIQRTEQGDSAMYLCASSSRDRALPGANVLTFGAGSRLTVL.

J is TRBJ1-5 and V is TRBV7-9; unclear D gene. V was pared by 5 bases and J by 1 base, with 6 bases between. The CDR3 extends over 13 amino acids. Germline V CDR1 and CDR2: SEHNR, FQNEAQ (reference sequence). The CDR3 DNA reads as TGTGCCAGCAGCACAAACAGCAATCAGCCCCAGCATTTT. As protein: CASSTNSNQPQHF. Supplemented by reference TRBV7-9 and TRBJ1-5, the full variable domain reads DTGVSQNPRHKITKRGQNVTFRCDPISEHNRLYWYRQTLGQGPEFLTYFQNEAQLEKSRLLSDRFSAERPKGSFSTLEIQRTEQGDSAMYLCASSTNSNQPQHFGDGTRLSIL.